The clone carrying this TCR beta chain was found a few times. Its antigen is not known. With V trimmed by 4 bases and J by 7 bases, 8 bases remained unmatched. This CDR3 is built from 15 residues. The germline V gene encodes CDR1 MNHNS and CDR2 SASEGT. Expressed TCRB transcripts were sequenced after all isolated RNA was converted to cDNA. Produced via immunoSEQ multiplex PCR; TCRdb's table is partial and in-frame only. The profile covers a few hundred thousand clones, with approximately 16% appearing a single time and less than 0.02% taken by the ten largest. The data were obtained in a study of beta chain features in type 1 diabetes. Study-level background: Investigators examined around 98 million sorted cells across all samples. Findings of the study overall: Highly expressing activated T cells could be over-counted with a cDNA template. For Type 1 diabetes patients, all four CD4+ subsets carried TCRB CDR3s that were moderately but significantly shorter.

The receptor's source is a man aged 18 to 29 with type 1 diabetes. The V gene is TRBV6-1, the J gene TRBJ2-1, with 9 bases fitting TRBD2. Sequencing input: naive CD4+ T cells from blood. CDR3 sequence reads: CASSVMASGENEQFF. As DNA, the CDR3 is TGTGCCAGCAGTGTTATGGCTAGCGGGGAGAATGAGCAGTTCTTC.